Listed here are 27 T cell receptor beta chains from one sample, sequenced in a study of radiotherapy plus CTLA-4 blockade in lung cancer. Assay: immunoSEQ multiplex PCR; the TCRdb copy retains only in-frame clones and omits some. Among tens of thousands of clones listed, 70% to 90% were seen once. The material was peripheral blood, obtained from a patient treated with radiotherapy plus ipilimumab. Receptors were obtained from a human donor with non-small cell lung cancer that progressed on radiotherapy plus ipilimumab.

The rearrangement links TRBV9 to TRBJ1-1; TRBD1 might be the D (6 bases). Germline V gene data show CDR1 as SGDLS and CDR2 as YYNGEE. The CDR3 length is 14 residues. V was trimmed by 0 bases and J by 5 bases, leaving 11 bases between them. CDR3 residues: CASSVAPGATEAFF. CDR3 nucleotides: TGTGCCAGCAGCGTAGCCCCGGGGGCGACTGAAGCTTTCTTT.

DNA for the CDR3: TGTGCCAGCAGTGGGGACAGTGTATATGGCTACACCTTC. It yields the protein CASSGDSVYGYTF. The rearrangement links TRBV6-5 to TRBJ1-2, with TRBD1 identical over 7 bases. This CDR3 comprises 13 residues. With V trimmed by 5 bases and J by 5 bases, 5 bases remained unmatched. The germline V gene has CDR1 MNHEY and CDR2 SVGAGI.

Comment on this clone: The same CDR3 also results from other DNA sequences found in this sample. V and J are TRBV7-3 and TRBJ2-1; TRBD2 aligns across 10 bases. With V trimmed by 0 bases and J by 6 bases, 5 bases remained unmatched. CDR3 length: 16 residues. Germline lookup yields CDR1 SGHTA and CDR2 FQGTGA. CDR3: CASSLTASGGFNEQFF. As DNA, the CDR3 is TGTGCCAGCAGCTTAACTGCTAGCGGGGGTTTCAATGAGCAGTTCTTC.

The CDR3 loop reads CAWSARGRAGANVLTF. CDR3 nucleotide sequence: TGTGCCTGGAGTGCGAGGGGAAGAGCTGGGGCCAACGTCCTGACTTTC. This chain joins TRBV30 and TRBJ2-6, with D possibly called TRBD1 or TRBD2 (5 bases each). Per germline, CDR1 GTSNPN and CDR2 SVGIG (reference sequence). The CDR3 extends over 16 amino acids. Trimming shortened V by 1 base and J by 2 bases, and 12 bases separated the two germline ends.

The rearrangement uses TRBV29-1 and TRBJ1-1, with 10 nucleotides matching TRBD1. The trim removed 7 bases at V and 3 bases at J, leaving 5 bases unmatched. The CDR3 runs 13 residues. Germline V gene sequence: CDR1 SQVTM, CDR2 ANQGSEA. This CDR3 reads CSGRTGGDTEAFF. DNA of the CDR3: TGCAGCGGAAGGACAGGGGGAGACACTGAAGCTTTCTTT.

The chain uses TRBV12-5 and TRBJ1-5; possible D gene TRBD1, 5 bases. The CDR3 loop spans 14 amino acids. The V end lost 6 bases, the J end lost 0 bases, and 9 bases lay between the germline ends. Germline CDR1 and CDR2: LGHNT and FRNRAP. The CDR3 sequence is CASGRDPSNQPQHF. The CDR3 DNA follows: TGTGCTAGTGGCAGGGACCCTAGCAATCAGCCCCAGCATTTT. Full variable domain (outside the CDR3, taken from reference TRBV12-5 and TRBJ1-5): DARVTQTPRHKVTEMGQEVTMRCQPILGHNTVFWYRQTMMQGLELLAYFRNRAPLDDSGMPKDRFSAEMPDATLATLKIQPSEPRDSAVYFCASGRDPSNQPQHFGDGTRLSIL.

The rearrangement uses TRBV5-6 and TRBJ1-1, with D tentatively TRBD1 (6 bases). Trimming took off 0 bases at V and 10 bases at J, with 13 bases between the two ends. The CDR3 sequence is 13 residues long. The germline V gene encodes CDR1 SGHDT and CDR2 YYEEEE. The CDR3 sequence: CASSLATGAGAFF. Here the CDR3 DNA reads TGTGCCAGCAGCTTGGCCACGGGGGCCGGAGCTTTCTTT.

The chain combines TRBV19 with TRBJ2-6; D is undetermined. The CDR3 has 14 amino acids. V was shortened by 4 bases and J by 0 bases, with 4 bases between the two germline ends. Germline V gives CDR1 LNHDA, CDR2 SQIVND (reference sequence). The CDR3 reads CASSRGSGANVLTF. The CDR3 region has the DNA TGTGCCAGTAGTAGGGGCTCTGGGGCCAACGTCCTGACTTTC. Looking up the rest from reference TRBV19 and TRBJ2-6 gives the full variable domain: DGGITQSPKYLFRKEGQNVTLSCEQNLNHDAMYWYRQDPGQGLRLIYYSQIVNDFQKGDIAEGYSVSREKKESFPLTVTSAQKNPTAFYLCASSRGSGANVLTFGAGSRLTVL.

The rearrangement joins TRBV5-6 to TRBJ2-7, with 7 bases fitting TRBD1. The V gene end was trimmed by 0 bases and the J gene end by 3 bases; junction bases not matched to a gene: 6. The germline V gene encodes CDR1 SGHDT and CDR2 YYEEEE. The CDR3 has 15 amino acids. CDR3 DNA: TGTGCCAGCAGCTTGGACAGGGGTGCTTTCTACGAGCAGTACTTC. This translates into CASSLDRGAFYEQYF.

CDR3 DNA: TGCGCCAGCAGCTCCTCGGGTGGCACGCAGTATTTT. Translation: CASSSSGGTQYF. V gene TRBV5-1 combines with J gene TRBJ2-3, with D hard to call. Germline lookup yields CDR1 SGHRS and CDR2 YFSETQ. The CDR3 consists of 12 residues. V was trimmed by 3 bases and J by 9 bases, leaving 11 bases between them.

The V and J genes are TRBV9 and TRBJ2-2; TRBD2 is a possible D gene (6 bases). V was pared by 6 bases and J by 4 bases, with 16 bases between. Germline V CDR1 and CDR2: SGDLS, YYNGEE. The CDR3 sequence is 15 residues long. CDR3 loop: CASKYGGSATGELFF. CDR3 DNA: TGTGCCAGCAAGTATGGGGGGAGCGCCACCGGGGAGCTGTTTTTT.

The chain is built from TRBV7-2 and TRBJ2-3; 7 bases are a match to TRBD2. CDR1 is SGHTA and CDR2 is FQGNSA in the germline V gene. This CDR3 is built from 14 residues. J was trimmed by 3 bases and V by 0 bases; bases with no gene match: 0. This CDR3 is CASSLAGGTDTQYF. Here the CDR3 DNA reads TGTGCCAGCAGCTTAGCGGGGGGGACAGATACGCAGTATTTT.

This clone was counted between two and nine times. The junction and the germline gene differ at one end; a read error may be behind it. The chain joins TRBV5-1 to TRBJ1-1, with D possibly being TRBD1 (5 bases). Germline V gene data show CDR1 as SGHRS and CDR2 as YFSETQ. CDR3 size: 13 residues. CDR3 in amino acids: CASSLGGGTEAFF. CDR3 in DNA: TGCGCCAGCAGTTTGGGCGGGGGGACTGAAGCTTTCTTT.

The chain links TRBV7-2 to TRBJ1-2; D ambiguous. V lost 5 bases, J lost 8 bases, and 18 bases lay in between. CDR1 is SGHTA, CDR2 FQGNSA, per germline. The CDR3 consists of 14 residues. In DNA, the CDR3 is TGTGCCAGCAGCCCCCGACCCGTCTCGGAGGGCTACACCTTC. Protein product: CASSPRPVSEGYTF.

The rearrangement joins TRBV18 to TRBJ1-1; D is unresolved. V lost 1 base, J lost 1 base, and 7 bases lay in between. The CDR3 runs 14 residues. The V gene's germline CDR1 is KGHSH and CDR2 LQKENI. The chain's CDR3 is CASSPLGTNTEAFF. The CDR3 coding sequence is TGTGCCAGCTCACCACTCGGTACGAACACTGAAGCTTTCTTT.

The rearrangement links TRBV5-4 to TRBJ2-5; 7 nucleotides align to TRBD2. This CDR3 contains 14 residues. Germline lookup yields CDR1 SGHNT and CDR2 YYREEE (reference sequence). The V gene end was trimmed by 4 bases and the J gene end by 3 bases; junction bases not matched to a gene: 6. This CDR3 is CASSPRGVKETQYF. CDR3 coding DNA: TGTGCCAGCAGCCCTCGGGGGGTCAAAGAGACCCAGTACTTC.

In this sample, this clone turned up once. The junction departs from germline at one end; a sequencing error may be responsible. CDR3 loop: CLCGAYGGGGYTF. Here the CDR3 DNA reads TGCCTGTGCGGGGCGTACGGAGGAGGAGGCTACACCTTC. This chain links TRBV30 with TRBJ1-2; possibly TRBD1 for D (5 bases). CDR1 and CDR2 (germline): GTSNPN, SVGIG (reference sequence). This CDR3 contains 13 residues.

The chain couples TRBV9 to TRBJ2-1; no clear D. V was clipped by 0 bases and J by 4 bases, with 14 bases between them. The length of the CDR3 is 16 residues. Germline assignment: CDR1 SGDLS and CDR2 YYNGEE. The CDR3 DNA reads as TGTGCCAGCAGCGTAGCCGGGTCCCCTACATACAATGAGCAGTTCTTC. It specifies CASSVAGSPTYNEQFF.

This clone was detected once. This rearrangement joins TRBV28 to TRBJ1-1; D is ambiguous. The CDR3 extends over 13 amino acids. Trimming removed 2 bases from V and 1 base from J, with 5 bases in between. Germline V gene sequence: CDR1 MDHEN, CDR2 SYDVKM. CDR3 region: CASSLLKNTEAFF. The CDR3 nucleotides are TGTGCCAGCAGTTTACTGAAGAACACTGAAGCTTTCTTT.

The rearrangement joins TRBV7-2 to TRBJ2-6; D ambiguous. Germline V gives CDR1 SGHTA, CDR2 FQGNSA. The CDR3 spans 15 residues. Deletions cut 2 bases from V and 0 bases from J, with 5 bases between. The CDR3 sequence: CASSLSSSGANVLTF. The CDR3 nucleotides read TGTGCCAGCAGCTTAAGCAGCTCTGGGGCCAACGTCCTGACTTTC.

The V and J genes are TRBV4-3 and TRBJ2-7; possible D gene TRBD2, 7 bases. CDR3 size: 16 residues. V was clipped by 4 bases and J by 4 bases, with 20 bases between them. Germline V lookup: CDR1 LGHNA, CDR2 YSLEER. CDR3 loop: CASSPFIGGGRYEQYF. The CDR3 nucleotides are TGCGCCAGCAGCCCTTTCATTGGGGGGGGCCGGTACGAGCAGTACTTC.

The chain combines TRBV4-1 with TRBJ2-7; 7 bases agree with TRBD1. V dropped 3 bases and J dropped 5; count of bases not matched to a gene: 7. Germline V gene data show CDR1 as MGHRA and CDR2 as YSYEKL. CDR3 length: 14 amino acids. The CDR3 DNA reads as TGCGCCAGCAGCCATGCAGGGGGTTGGGACGAGCAGTACTTC. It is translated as CASSHAGGWDEQYF.

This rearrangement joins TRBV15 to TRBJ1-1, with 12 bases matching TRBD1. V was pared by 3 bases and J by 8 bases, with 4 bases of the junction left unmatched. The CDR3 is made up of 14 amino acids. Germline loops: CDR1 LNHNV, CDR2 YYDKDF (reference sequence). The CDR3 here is CATSRGQGAMEAFF. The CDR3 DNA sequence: TGTGCCACCAGCAGGGGACAGGGGGCTATGGAAGCTTTCTTT. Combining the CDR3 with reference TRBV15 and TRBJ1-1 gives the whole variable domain DAMVIQNPRYQVTQFGKPVTLSCSQTLNHNVMYWYQQKSSQAPKLLFHYYDKDFNNEADTPDNFQSRRPNTSFCFLDIRSPGLGDTAMYLCATSRGQGAMEAFFGQGTRLTVV.

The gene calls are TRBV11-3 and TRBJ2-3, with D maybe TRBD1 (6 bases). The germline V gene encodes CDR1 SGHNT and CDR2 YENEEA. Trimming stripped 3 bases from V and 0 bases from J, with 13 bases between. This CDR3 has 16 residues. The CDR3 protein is CASSLGYRESTDTQYF. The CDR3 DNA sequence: TGTGCCAGCAGCTTGGGTTACAGGGAAAGCACAGATACGCAGTATTTT.

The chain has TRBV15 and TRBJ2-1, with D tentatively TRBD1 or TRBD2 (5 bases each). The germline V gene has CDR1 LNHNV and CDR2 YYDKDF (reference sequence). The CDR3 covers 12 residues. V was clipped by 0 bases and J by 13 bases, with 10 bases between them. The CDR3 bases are TGTGCCACCAGCAGAGATTTGGGGGACCAGTTCTTC. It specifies CATSRDLGDQFF. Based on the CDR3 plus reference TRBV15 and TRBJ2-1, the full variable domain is DAMVIQNPRYQVTQFGKPVTLSCSQTLNHNVMYWYQQKSSQAPKLLFHYYDKDFNNEADTPDNFQSRRPNTSFCFLDIRSPGLGDTAMYLCATSRDLGDQFFGPGTRLTVL.

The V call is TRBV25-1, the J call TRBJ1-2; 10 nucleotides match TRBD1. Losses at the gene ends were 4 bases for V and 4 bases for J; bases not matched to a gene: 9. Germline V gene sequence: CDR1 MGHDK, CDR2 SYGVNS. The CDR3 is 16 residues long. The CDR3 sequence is CASSVGQGIGVYGYTF. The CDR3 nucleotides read TGTGCCAGCAGTGTGGGACAGGGGATTGGGGTCTATGGCTACACCTTC.

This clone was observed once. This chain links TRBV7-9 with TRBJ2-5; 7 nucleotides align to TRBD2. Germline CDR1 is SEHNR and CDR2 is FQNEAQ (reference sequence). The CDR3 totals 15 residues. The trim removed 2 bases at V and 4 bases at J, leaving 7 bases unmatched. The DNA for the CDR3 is TGTGCCAGCAGCTTAAAGACTAGCCGGACAGAGACCCAGTACTTC. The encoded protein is CASSLKTSRTETQYF. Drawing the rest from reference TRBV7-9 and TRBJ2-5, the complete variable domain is DTGVSQNPRHKITKRGQNVTFRCDPISEHNRLYWYRQTLGQGPEFLTYFQNEAQLEKSRLLSDRFSAERPKGSFSTLEIQRTEQGDSAMYLCASSLKTSRTETQYFGPGTRLLVL.